Below, one T cell receptor (beta chain) is given with its context. Only in-frame clones appear in the TCRdb table, and some are missing; sequencing was by immunoSEQ multiplex PCR. The top ten hold more than 10% of the sample, which has hundreds of thousands of clones, about 80% seen once. The sample belongs to a study of control samples from healthy donors and cancer patients. After removal of 11 bases from V and 4 bases from J, the junction contained 14 bases not matched to a gene. The CDR3 is made up of 15 amino acids. Germline values: CDR1 ENHRY, CDR2 SYGVKD. This TCR was sampled from a woman in her sixties with lung cancer. This sequence joins TRBV10-3 and TRBJ1-1; 9 positions agree with TRBD1. Sequences were obtained from PBMCs. The CDR3 region is CAVSSGTGTPTEAFF. The DNA of the CDR3 is TGTGCCGTCTCCTCCGGGACAGGGACTCCCACTGAAGCTTTCTTT.